One sample yielded the 24 T cell receptor beta chains listed below, sequenced in a study of cytomegalovirus exposure and HLA in healthy donors. This PCR relied on a set of 60 Vbeta primers and 13 Jbeta primers. Produced via immunoSEQ multiplex PCR; TCRdb's table is partial and in-frame only. Here the sample table reports fewer than 45,000 clones. Sequencing used PBMCs. These receptors were obtained from a man between 35 and 55 years old in good health and CMV-seropositive.

The chain couples TRBV7-2 to TRBJ1-4; D unresolved. Germline lookup yields CDR1 SGHTA and CDR2 FQGNSA. V dropped 2 bases and J dropped 4 bases, with 8 bases sitting between them. The CDR3 runs to 14 residues. CDR3 residues: CASSLSPLNEKLFF. The CDR3 DNA sequence: TGTGCCAGCAGCTTAAGCCCCCTTAATGAAAAACTGTTTTTT.

The rearrangement uses TRBV30 and TRBJ1-2; D is uncertain. V lost 2 bases and J 6 bases, leaving 13 bases between the germline ends. Germline assignment: CDR1 GTSNPN and CDR2 SVGIG (reference sequence). This CDR3 is 13 amino acids long. Written as DNA, the CDR3 is TGTGCCTGGAGTCGATTACTTACGGATGGCTACACCTTC. It specifies CAWSRLLTDGYTF. Full variable domain (outside the CDR3, taken from reference TRBV30 and TRBJ1-2): SQTIHQWPATLVQPVGSPLSLECTVEGTSNPNLYWYRQAAGRGLQLLFYSVGIGQISSEVPQNLSASRPQDRQFILSSKKLLLSDSGFYLCAWSRLLTDGYTFGSGTRLTVV.

The chain joins TRBV10-3 to TRBJ2-5; 8 bases agree with TRBD1. The DNA end is more similar to TRBJ2-7, so the J call may be wrong. The germline CDR1 and CDR2 sequences are ENHRY and SYGVKD. The length of the CDR3 is 17 residues. The CDR3 protein is CAISGSEGTGLSYEQYF. CDR3 nucleotides: TGTGCCATCAGTGGGTCAGAAGGGACAGGATTATCCTACGAGCAGTACTTC.

The CDR3 here is CASSLVGQTNTGELFF. In DNA, the CDR3 is TGCGCCAGCAGCTTGGTTGGACAGACGAACACCGGGGAGCTGTTTTTT. The genes are TRBV5-1 and TRBJ2-2; D is perhaps TRBD1 (6 bases). The CDR3 extends over 16 amino acids. Germline loops: CDR1 SGHRS, CDR2 YFSETQ. V gave up 0 bases and J gave up 0 bases, with 9 bases separating them.

This chain links TRBV21-1 with TRBJ2-7; TRBD2, the D gene given by the table, was not confirmed from the DNA. TRBV21-1 is deemed a pseudogene. The CDR3 contains 12 residues. The CDR3, as DNA: TGTGCCACCCGGGGGGGCGGCTACGAGCAGTACTTC. It encodes CATRGGGYEQYF.

This sequence joins TRBV6-4 and TRBJ2-1, with D maybe TRBD1 (5 bases). Germline V gene sequence: CDR1 MRHNA, CDR2 SNTAGT. V was clipped by 3 bases and J by 2 bases, with 5 bases between them. The CDR3 is made up of 13 amino acids. This chain's CDR3 is CASSEDTYNEQFF. The CDR3 DNA is TGTGCCAGCAGTGAGGACACCTACAATGAGCAGTTCTTC.

To note about this clone: The junction does not match germline at one end; this may be a read error. The V gene is TRBV7-9, the J gene TRBJ2-4; D call uncertain. Germline values: CDR1 SEHNR, CDR2 FQNEAQ (reference sequence). CDR3 length: 14 residues. The CDR3 DNA is TGTGCCAGCAGCTTAGAAGTAGCCAAAAACATTCGGTACTTC. Translation: CASSLEVAKNIRYF.

The V call is TRBV27, the J call TRBJ1-1, with 7 bases lining up with TRBD1. Per germline, CDR1 MNHEY and CDR2 SMNVEV (reference sequence). The V segment lost 4 bases and the J segment 7 bases; nucleotides outside the gene matches: 9. The CDR3 has 14 residues. CDR3 region: CASSSYGQVGEAFF. CDR3 in DNA: TGTGCCAGCAGTTCATATGGACAGGTTGGTGAAGCTTTCTTT.

This sequence joins TRBV11-2 and TRBJ2-3; D is possibly TRBD1 (6 bases). Deletions cut 5 bases from V and 1 base from J, with 10 bases between. Germline assignment: CDR1 SGHAT and CDR2 FQNNGV. This CDR3 region has 14 residues. The CDR3 nucleotides read TGTGCCAGCAGCCCCGGGACACGCACAGATACGCAGTATTTT. It yields the protein CASSPGTRTDTQYF.

The rearrangement links TRBV7-9 to TRBJ2-2, with TRBD1 matching 8 bases. V gave up 1 base and J gave up 7 bases; unmatched junction bases: 17. The germline CDR1 and CDR2 sequences are SEHNR and FQNEAQ (reference sequence). The CDR3 runs to 19 residues. CDR3 sequence (DNA): TGTGCCAGCAGCTTAGACGCGGGGTGGACAGGGTCATACAGCGGGGAGCTGTTTTTT. Residues: CASSLDAGWTGSYSGELFF.

The gene calls are TRBV9 and TRBJ2-2, with 8 nucleotides matching TRBD2. The CDR3 spans 17 residues. J was trimmed by 6 bases and V by 1 base; bases with no gene match: 11. Germline values: CDR1 SGDLS, CDR2 YYNGEE. CDR3 in amino acids: CASSVRAGALSAGELFF. The CDR3 nucleotides read TGTGCCAGCAGCGTAAGAGCGGGAGCCCTCTCGGCCGGGGAGCTGTTTTTT.

The CDR3 nucleotides are TGTGCCAGCAGCTTAGATGTCGCAGCGGGAGGATTGGGCGAGCAGTACTTC. Translation: CASSLDVAAGGLGEQYF. The J gene is TRBJ2-7, the V gene TRBV7-2; 9 bases align to TRBD2. The CDR3 is 17 amino acids. V shed 1 base, J shed 6 bases, and the junction held 13 bases outside the gene matches. Germline lookup yields CDR1 SGHTA and CDR2 FQGNSA.

V and J are TRBV30 and TRBJ1-3; D is unresolved. Germline V lookup: CDR1 GTSNPN, CDR2 SVGIG (reference sequence). The CDR3 has 16 residues. V lost 2 bases and J 0 bases, leaving 14 bases between the germline ends. CDR3 nucleotides: TGTGCCTGGAGTCGTAGGTCAGGCTCCTCTGGAAACACCATATATTTT. Translated, it gives CAWSRRSGSSGNTIYF.

The chain combines TRBV6-1 with TRBJ2-7; possibly TRBD2 for D (6 bases). The germline CDR1 and CDR2 sequences are MNHNS and SASEGT. V was shortened by 5 bases and J by 4 bases, with 12 bases between the two germline ends. This CDR3 is 13 amino acids long. CDR3 amino acids: CASSPRREYEQYF. The CDR3 DNA reads TGTGCCAGCAGTCCCCGGAGGGAATACGAGCAGTACTTC.

V usage is TRBV6-1 and J usage is TRBJ1-2, with D unresolved. V shed 4 bases and J shed 4 bases, with 10 bases lying between them. The CDR3 consists of 13 residues. CDR1 and CDR2 (germline): MNHNS, SASEGT. The CDR3 is CASSVDTAYGYTF. CDR3 nucleotides: TGTGCCAGCAGTGTTGACACCGCCTATGGCTACACCTTC.

To note about this clone: At one of its ends the junction is not consistent with the germline gene, which may arise from a read error. The rearrangement joins TRBV6-1 to TRBJ1-1, with TRBD1 identical over 7 bases. The germline V gene encodes CDR1 MNHNS and CDR2 SASEGT. This CDR3 region has 14 residues. CDR3: CASSRGQPDTEALF. CDR3 sequence (DNA): TGTGCCAGCAGCAGGGGACAGCCCGACACTGAAGCTCTCTTT.

The CDR3 sequence is CAISPAGTQILYSGNTIYF. The CDR3 DNA reads TGTGCCATCAGCCCGGCGGGAACTCAGATTCTTTACTCTGGAAACACCATATATTTT. The chain carries TRBV10-3 and TRBJ1-3; D is ambiguous. Germline-derived CDR1 and CDR2 are ENHRY and SYGVKD. The V end was cut by 6 bases, the J end by 0 bases, with 24 bases between. The length of the CDR3 is 19 residues.

This rearrangement joins TRBV12-5 to TRBJ2-1; D perhaps matches TRBD2 (6 bases). Germline V gene data show CDR1 as LGHNT and CDR2 as FRNRAP. The CDR3 sequence is 16 residues long. With 10 bases removed from V and 0 bases from J, the gap between germline ends came to 19 bases. The CDR3 is CAILGGFGSSYNEQFF. The DNA for the CDR3 is TGTGCTATTCTTGGGGGGTTTGGGAGCTCCTACAATGAGCAGTTCTTC.

The CDR3 DNA reads TGCAGCGTCGGGACAGGGGGTACAATGAACACTGAAGCTTTCTTT. Protein product: CSVGTGGTMNTEAFF. V is TRBV29-1 and J is TRBJ1-1, with TRBD1 matching 11 bases. This CDR3 is built from 15 residues. CDR1 and CDR2 (germline): SQVTM, ANQGSEA. V lost 6 bases to trimming and J lost 0 bases; unmatched junction nucleotides: 6.

The DNA of the CDR3 is TGTGCCATCAGGGGGAATTTGGGGGCTAGCGGGAGAGCCTACAATGAGCAGTTCTTC. Its protein is CAIRGNLGASGRAYNEQFF. The V call is TRBV10-3, the J call TRBJ2-1, with 10 bases aligning to TRBD2. Per germline, CDR1 ENHRY and CDR2 SYGVKD. Trimming cost V 6 bases and J 2 bases; bases outside gene matches: 16. The CDR3 runs 19 residues.

This sequence joins TRBV7-9 and TRBJ2-5; a weak D match, TRBD2 (6 bases). This CDR3 contains 14 residues. CDR1 is SEHNR, CDR2 FQNEAQ, per germline (reference sequence). Trimming pared 1 base from V and 7 bases from J, leaving 13 bases between. This CDR3 reads CASSLERVPATQYF. As DNA, the CDR3 is TGTGCCAGCAGCTTAGAGCGGGTCCCGGCGACCCAGTACTTC.

V and J are TRBV9 and TRBJ2-7, with D perhaps matching TRBD2 (5 bases). The CDR3 length is 17 residues. Germline V gene data show CDR1 as SGDLS and CDR2 as YYNGEE. Between the trimmed V and J ends, which lost 4 bases and 2 bases, there was a span of 22 bases. The DNA for the CDR3 is TGTGCCAGCAGCCCCCGCCCTAGCAGCAGCACAACCTACGAGCAGTACTTC. Residues: CASSPRPSSSTTYEQYF.

The V and J genes are TRBV5-1 and TRBJ2-1; D possibly corresponds to TRBD2 (7 bases). The germline CDR1 and CDR2 sequences are SGHRS and YFSETQ. V was clipped by 7 bases and J by 7 bases, with 27 bases between them. CDR3 length equals 17 residues. CDR3 nucleotides: TGCGCCAGCGTCCCGAGTGGGGGGGCAGGGTTGGGGAATGAGCAGTTCTTC. Its translation is CASVPSGGAGLGNEQFF.

The chain is built from TRBV11-2 and TRBJ1-5; D gene ambiguous. This CDR3 has 13 residues. Between the trimmed V and J ends, which lost 0 bases and 7 bases, there was a span of 7 bases. CDR1 SGHAT and CDR2 FQNNGV come from the germline V gene. CDR3 in amino acids: CASSLDRSQPQHF. CDR3 in DNA: TGTGCCAGCAGCTTAGATCGGTCCCAGCCCCAGCATTTT.